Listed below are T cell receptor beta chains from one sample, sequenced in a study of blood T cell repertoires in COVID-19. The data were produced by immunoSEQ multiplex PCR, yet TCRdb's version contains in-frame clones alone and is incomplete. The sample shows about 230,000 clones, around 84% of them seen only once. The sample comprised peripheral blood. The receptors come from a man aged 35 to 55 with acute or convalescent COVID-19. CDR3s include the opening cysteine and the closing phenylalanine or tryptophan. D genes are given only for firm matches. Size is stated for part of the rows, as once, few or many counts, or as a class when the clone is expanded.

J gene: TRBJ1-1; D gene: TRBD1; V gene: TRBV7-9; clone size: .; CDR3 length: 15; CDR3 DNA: TGTGCCAGCAGCTTGGGACAGGGCATGAACACTGAAGCTTTCTTT; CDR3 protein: CASSLGQGMNTEAFF
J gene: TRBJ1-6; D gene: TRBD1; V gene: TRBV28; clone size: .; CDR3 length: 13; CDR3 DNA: TGTGCCAGCAGCACAGGGGCGGTTTCACCCCTCCACTTT; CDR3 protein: CASSTGAVSPLHF
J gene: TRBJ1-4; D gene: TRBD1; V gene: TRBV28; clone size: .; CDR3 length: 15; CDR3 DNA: TGTGCCACCCAGCTCTTGACAGGGTGGCAGGGGGGACTGTTTTTT; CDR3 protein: CATQLLTGWQGGLFF
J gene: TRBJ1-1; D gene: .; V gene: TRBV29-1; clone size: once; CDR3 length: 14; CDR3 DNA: TGCAGCGTTGAATTTTACAGTAAGAACACTGAAGCTTTCTTT; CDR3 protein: CSVEFYSKNTEAFF
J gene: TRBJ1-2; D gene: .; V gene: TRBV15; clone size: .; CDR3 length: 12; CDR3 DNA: TGTGCCACCAGCAGGGTAACGGATGGCTACACCTTC; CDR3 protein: CATSRVTDGYTF
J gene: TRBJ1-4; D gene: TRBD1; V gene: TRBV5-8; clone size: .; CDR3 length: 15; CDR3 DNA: TGTGCCAGCAGCTGGGAGACAGGGAAAAATGAAAAACTGTTTTTT; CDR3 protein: CASSWETGKNEKLFF
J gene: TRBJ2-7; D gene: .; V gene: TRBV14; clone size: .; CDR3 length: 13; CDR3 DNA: TGTGCCAGCAGCCTCGACGACTTCTACGAGCAGTACTTC; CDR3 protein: CASSLDDFYEQYF
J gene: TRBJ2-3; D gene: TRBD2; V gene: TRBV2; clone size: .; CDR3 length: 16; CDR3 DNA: TGTGCCAGCAGCCCTGATCTAGCGGGTGGCACAGATACGCAGTATTTT; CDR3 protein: CASSPDLAGGTDTQYF
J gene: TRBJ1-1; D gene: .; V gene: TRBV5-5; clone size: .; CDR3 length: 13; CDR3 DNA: TGTGCCAGCGTTCAGGGTATCAGTACTGAAGCTTTCTTT; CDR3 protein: CASVQGISTEAFF
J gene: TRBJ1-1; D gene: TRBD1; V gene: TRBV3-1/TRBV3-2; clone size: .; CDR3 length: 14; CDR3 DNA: TGTGCCAGCAGCCAAGGCGACAGGGACACTGAAGCTTTCTTT; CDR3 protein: CASSQGDRDTEAFF
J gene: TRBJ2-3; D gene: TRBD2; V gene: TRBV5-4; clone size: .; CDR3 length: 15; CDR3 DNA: TGTGCCAGCAGCTTCACTAGCGGGGGCGGGGATACGCAGTATTTT; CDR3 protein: CASSFTSGGGDTQYF
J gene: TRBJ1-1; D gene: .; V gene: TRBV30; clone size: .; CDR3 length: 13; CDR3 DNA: TGTGCCTGGAGTGAGGGAGTTGGAACTGAAGCTTTCTTT; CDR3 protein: CAWSEGVGTEAFF
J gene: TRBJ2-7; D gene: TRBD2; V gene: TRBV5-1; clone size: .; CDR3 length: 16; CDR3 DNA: TGCGCCAGCAAGGCGGGGGGTTATTTGGGTACCTACGAGCAGTACTTC; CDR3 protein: CASKAGGYLGTYEQYF
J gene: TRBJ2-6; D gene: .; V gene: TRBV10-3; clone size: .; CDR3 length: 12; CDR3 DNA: TGTGCCATCAGTCCGGGGGCCAACGTCCTGACTTTC; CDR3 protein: CAISPGANVLTF
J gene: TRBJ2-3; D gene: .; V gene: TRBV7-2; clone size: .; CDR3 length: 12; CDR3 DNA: TGTGCCAGCAGCTTCCGGAGCCATACGCAGTATTTT; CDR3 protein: CASSFRSHTQYF
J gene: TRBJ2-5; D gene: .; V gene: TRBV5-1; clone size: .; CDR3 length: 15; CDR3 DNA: TGCGCCAGCAGCTCCCAGGGCCTGAGAGAAGAGACCCAGTACTTC; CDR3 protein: CASSSQGLREETQYF
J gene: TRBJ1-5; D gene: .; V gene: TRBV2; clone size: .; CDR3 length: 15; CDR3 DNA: TGTGCCAGCAAGGGGCAGGGTCATAGCAATCAGCCCCAGCATTTT; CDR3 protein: CASKGQGHSNQPQHF
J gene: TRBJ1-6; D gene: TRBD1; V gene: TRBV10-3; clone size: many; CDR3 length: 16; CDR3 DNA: TGTGCCATCAGTGAGCCGCGCCGGGACAGGAATTCACCCCTCCACTTT; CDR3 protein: CAISEPRRDRNSPLHF
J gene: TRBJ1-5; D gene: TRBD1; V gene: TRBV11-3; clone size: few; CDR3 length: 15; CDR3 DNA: TGTGCCAGCAGCTTACTGGACAGGGCCGGTCAGCCCCAGCATTTT; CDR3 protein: CASSLLDRAGQPQHF
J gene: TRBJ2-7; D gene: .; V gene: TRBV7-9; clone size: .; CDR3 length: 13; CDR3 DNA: TGTGCCAGCAGCTTAGGGGGCGGATACGAGCAGTACTTC; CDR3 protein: CASSLGGGYEQYF
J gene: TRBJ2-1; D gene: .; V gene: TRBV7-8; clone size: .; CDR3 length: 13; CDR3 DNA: TGTGCCAGCTCCCTAAACAGGGAGAATGAGCAGTTCTTC; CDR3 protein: CASSLNRENEQFF
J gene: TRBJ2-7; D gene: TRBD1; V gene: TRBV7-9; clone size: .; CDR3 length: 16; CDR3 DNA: TGTGCCAGCAGCGACACTAGGACAGGAAACTCCTACGAGCAGTACTTC; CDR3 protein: CASSDTRTGNSYEQYF
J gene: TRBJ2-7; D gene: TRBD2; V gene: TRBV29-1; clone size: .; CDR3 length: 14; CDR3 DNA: TGCAGCGTTTTTACCGGGACTAGCGGGTACGAGCAGTACTTC; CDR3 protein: CSVFTGTSGYEQYF